The 32 T cell receptor beta chains listed next were all sequenced from one sample in a study of T cell clusters in autoimmune cytopenias. TRB rearrangements were amplified by touch-down multiplex PCR with mixed TRB-A/B primers. TCRdb re-called the multiplex PCR reads and catalogs CDR3 proteins one per entry, DNA excluded. The listing contains about 6,400 distinct CDR3 sequences. Each sample's input was roughly 230 ng genomic DNA, some 34,000 genome equivalents. These data also featured in a second study, about T cell repertoires in aging, cancer and after chemotherapy.

The source material was peripheral blood. Receptors were obtained from a human donor in good health.

The chain employs TRBV5-4 and TRBJ2-7; TCRdb's D call, TRBD2, is unchecked because there is no DNA. Per the germline V gene, CDR1 is SGHNT and CDR2 is YYREEE (reference sequence). The CDR3 runs to 15 residues. CDR3 amino acids: CASTSKGGVEREQYF.

This rearrangement joins TRBV5-1 to TRBJ2-4; TCRdb lists TRBD1, though no DNA is available to test this call. The germline gives CDR1 SGHRS, CDR2 YFSETQ. The CDR3 contains 16 residues. The CDR3 protein is CASSVEGVGGKNIQYF.

This clonotype counts as medium-sized by frequency. V usage is TRBV6-6 and J usage is TRBJ2-2; TCRdb designates TRBD2, a call that cannot be tested without DNA. The CDR3 sequence is 15 residues long. The germline gives CDR1 MNHNY, CDR2 SVGAGI (reference sequence). The CDR3 sequence is CASRGGGLNTGELFF.

The rearrangement joins TRBV5-6 to TRBJ1-1; TCRdb returns TRBD1, unconfirmable since there is no DNA. Germline V CDR1 and CDR2: SGHDT, YYEEEE. This CDR3 contains 14 residues. This CDR3 is CASSLAPGSPEAFF.

This clonotype shows up as medium-sized by frequency. V usage is TRBV18 and J usage is TRBJ2-5; TCRdb's D gene call, TRBD1, goes unchecked for lack of DNA. The CDR3 consists of 16 residues. Per the germline V gene, CDR1 is KGHSH and CDR2 is LQKENI. The CDR3 sequence: CASSPQARLFQETQYF. Combining the CDR3 with reference TRBV18 and TRBJ2-5 gives the whole variable domain NAGVMQNPRHLVRRRGQEARLRCSPMKGHSHVYWYRQLPEEGLKFMVYLQKENIIDESGMPKERFSAEFPKEGPSILRIQQVVRGDSAAYFCASSPQARLFQETQYFGPGTRLLVL.

The V call is TRBV5-4, the J call TRBJ2-7. Germline values: CDR1 SGHNT, CDR2 YYREEE (reference sequence). The CDR3 consists of 13 residues. The CDR3 region is CASSLDRSYEQYF.

The chain couples TRBV10-2 to TRBJ2-1; the D gene TCRdb calls, TRBD2, cannot be checked with no DNA. The CDR3 is made up of 16 amino acids. Looked up from germline, CDR1 is WSHSY and CDR2 is SAAADI. The chain's CDR3 is CASSESSGGALVEQFF.

This chain joins TRBV27 and TRBJ1-4; the TCRdb D gene call, TRBD1, has no DNA to confirm it. CDR1 is MNHEY and CDR2 is SMNVEV in the germline V gene (reference sequence). The CDR3 sequence is 14 residues long. This CDR3 reads CASSLYRRNEKLFF.

V is TRBV11-2 and J is TRBJ2-7. Germline V gene lookup returns CDR1 SGHAT and CDR2 FQNNGV. This CDR3 spans 13 amino acids. This CDR3 reads CASSLGRRYEQYF.

This clonotype is medium-sized by frequency. The chain employs TRBV18 and TRBJ1-4; the TCRdb D gene call, TRBD1, has no DNA to confirm it. This CDR3 has 16 residues. Looked up from germline, CDR1 is KGHSH and CDR2 is LQKENI. CDR3: CASSSWGDSTNEKLFF.

The genes are TRBV6-2 or TRBV6-3 and TRBJ1-1; the TCRdb call, TRBD1, lacks DNA for checking. The CDR3 has 14 residues. Looked up from germline, CDR1 is MNHEY and CDR2 is SVGEGT. CDR3 amino acids: CASTPTGRNTEAFF.

The gene calls are TRBV7-2 and TRBJ1-6. Germline-derived CDR1 and CDR2 are SGHTA and FQGNSA. CDR3 length equals 13 residues. This CDR3 reads CASSSRINSPLHF.

The chain combines TRBV7-9 with TRBJ1-2; TCRdb indicates TRBD1, and absent DNA this call remains unverified. CDR1 is SEHNR, CDR2 FQNEAQ, per germline (reference sequence). The CDR3 runs 13 residues. The CDR3 sequence is CASSLETGGWYTF.

This clonotype ranks as medium-sized (0.01 to 0.1%) in terms of frequency. The V and J genes are TRBV29-1 and TRBJ2-3; the TCRdb D gene call, TRBD1, has no DNA to confirm it. CDR1 is SQVTM, CDR2 ANQGSEA, per germline. The CDR3 runs to 17 residues. CDR3 in amino acids: CSVDDSGGLSSTDTQYF.

The genes are TRBV5-1 and TRBJ1-2. The CDR3 consists of 14 residues. Germline V CDR1 and CDR2: SGHRS, YFSETQ. CDR3 protein: CASSLLGMDYGYTF.

Considering frequency, this clonotype is medium-sized (0.01 to 0.1%). The J gene is TRBJ1-1, the V gene TRBV6-5; TCRdb's D call of TRBD1 is untestable without DNA. The CDR3 is 15 residues long. In germline, CDR1 is MNHEY, CDR2 SVGAGI. The CDR3 sequence: CASSLATDWGTEAFF.

The chain carries TRBV4-3 and TRBJ2-3; the D call of TRBD2 rests on TCRdb alone, since no DNA is present to check it. Germline CDR1 reads LGHNA; CDR2 reads YSLEER. The CDR3 covers 16 residues. CDR3: CASSLRLAGYTDTQYF.

This clonotype registers medium-sized by frequency. V is TRBV7-2 and J is TRBJ2-1; TCRdb lists TRBD2, though no DNA is available to test this call. The CDR3 is made up of 15 amino acids. Germline loops: CDR1 SGHTA, CDR2 FQGNSA. CDR3 sequence reads: CASSHGTATYNEQFF.

The chain recombines TRBV4-3 with TRBJ2-1; TCRdb proposes TRBD2, but this gene call is untestable without DNA. Germline CDR1 is LGHNA and CDR2 is YSLEER. The CDR3 has 16 residues. The CDR3 loop is CASSQYGSGGDNEQFF.

This chain links TRBV30 with TRBJ2-5; no DNA is available, so the TRBD1 call from TCRdb remains unchecked. The length of the CDR3 is 13 residues. Germline V lookup: CDR1 GTSNPN, CDR2 SVGIG (reference sequence). The CDR3 sequence is CAWGQGAAETQYF. The full variable domain, rest sourced from reference TRBV30 and TRBJ2-5, is SQTIHQWPATLVQPVGSPLSLECTVEGTSNPNLYWYRQAAGRGLQLLFYSVGIGQISSEVPQNLSASRPQDRQFILSSKKLLLSDSGFYLCAWGQGAAETQYFGPGTRLLVL.

The rearrangement uses TRBV6-5 and TRBJ2-7. Germline CDR1 MNHEY, CDR2 SVGAGI. The CDR3 length is 14 residues. This chain's CDR3 is CASSYSRGTYEQYF.

By frequency, this clonotype registers medium-sized (0.01 to 0.1%). The chain employs TRBV5-5 and TRBJ2-7; the TRBD1 assignment by TCRdb is unverifiable without DNA. This CDR3 spans 17 amino acids. Germline V CDR1 and CDR2: SGHKS, YYEKEE (reference sequence). CDR3 sequence reads: CASSLNVRYSLEGEQYF.

The rearrangement uses TRBV7-9 and TRBJ1-2; TCRdb outputs TRBD1, but without DNA this stays unchecked. Looked up from germline, CDR1 is SEHNR and CDR2 is FQNEAQ (reference sequence). The CDR3 covers 12 residues. The CDR3 spells CASSLGQSGYTF.

The J gene is TRBJ1-4, the V gene TRBV6-4; without DNA, the TCRdb call of TRBD1 cannot be checked. The germline gives CDR1 MRHNA, CDR2 SNTAGT. The length of the CDR3 is 14 residues. The CDR3 loop reads CASPPGTYNEKLFF.

Its frequency marks this clonotype as medium-sized. CDR3: CASSQFKTSNQPQHF. The rearrangement links TRBV19 to TRBJ1-5. There are 15 residues in the CDR3. Germline V gene sequence: CDR1 LNHDA, CDR2 SQIVND (reference sequence).

This chain connects TRBV12-3 or TRBV12-4 to TRBJ1-5; TCRdb designates TRBD1, a call that cannot be tested without DNA. This CDR3 is built from 18 residues. CDR3: CASSHGDRWELGNQPQHF.

The chain has TRBV19 and TRBJ2-5; the TCRdb D gene call, TRBD1, has no DNA to confirm it. This CDR3 has 15 amino acids. Germline lookup yields CDR1 LNHDA and CDR2 SQIVND (reference sequence). This CDR3 reads CASSDRHSFYHEQYF. Drawing the rest from reference TRBV19 and TRBJ2-5, the complete variable domain is DGGITQSPKYLFRKEGQNVTLSCEQNLNHDAMYWYRQDPGQGLRLIYYSQIVNDFQKGDIAEGYSVSREKKESFPLTVTSAQKNPTAFYLCASSDRHSFYHEQYFGPGTRLLVL.

The rearrangement uses TRBV12-3 or TRBV12-4 and TRBJ1-2; TCRdb's D call of TRBD1 is untestable without DNA. The CDR3 is 14 residues long. The CDR3 sequence is CASSPEGPNYGYTF.

The genes are TRBV20-1 and TRBJ1-2; the TCRdb D gene call, TRBD1, has no DNA to confirm it. The V gene's germline CDR1 is DFQATT and CDR2 SNEGSKA (reference sequence). There are 11 residues in the CDR3. CDR3 residues: CSASRGSGYTF.

V usage is TRBV9 and J usage is TRBJ1-1. This CDR3 is built from 14 residues. CDR1 SGDLS and CDR2 YYNGEE come from the germline V gene. The CDR3 sequence is CASSVREGNTEAFF.

The CDR3 sequence: CASRQDTRGGETQYF. The V gene is TRBV12-3 or TRBV12-4, the J gene TRBJ2-5; TCRdb proposes TRBD2, but this gene call is untestable without DNA. This CDR3 spans 15 amino acids.

This sequence joins TRBV12-3 or TRBV12-4 and TRBJ1-1. The CDR3 spans 14 residues. CDR3 in amino acids: CASSLPANGPAAFF.